This T cell receptor beta chain appears in the sequencing data of a study of T cell changes during pregnancy in multiple sclerosis. Trimming stripped 4 bases from V and 7 bases from J, with 7 bases between. Germline V gene data show CDR1 as SQVTM and CDR2 as ANQGSEA. The CDR3 runs 11 residues. Here immunoSEQ multiplex PCR was the method, and the copy in TCRdb shows in-frame clones only, minus some. The table shows some 37,000 clones, with around 89% occurring only once. This clonotype was obtained from a female donor with multiple sclerosis, enrolled in a pregnancy study. The V and J genes are TRBV29-1 and TRBJ1-4, with unresolved D. The starting material was CD8+ T cells from peripheral blood mononuclear cells, obtained in the third trimester of pregnancy. The CDR3 nucleotides are TGCAGCGTTGCCAGAAGTGAAAAACTGTTTTTT. It yields the protein CSVARSEKLFF.